The entry below gives a single TCR beta chain sequence along with its context. This sample is part of a study of blood T cells in healthy people across ages. Using a J-beta primer mix together with a sample-barcoded 5' primer, a second PCR was run for roughly 6 to 12 cycles. TCRdb re-derived calls from the 5' RACE reads in MiXCR, one entry per CDR3 protein. Of around 500,000 distinct CDR3 sequences listed, about 27% are singletons. Trimming cost V 7 bases and J 13 bases, with 22 bases left between them. CDR1 and CDR2 (germline): MNHEY, SVGAGI. This CDR3 has 13 amino acids. The same sample was also used in a study of T cells of mothers and their children.

This receptor was identified in a boy between 2 and 10 years old in good health. The chain combines TRBV6-5 with TRBJ1-2; D gene uncertain. The source material was blood. In DNA, the CDR3 is TGTGCCAGCAAGTCTTGGCAGGATGCCATAATCACCTTC. This translates into CASKSWQDAIITF.